Presented here are 10 T cell receptor beta chains from one specimen sequenced in a study of post-analysis software for immune sequencing data. No antigen has been identified for these receptors. Study-level results: In patients, about 5 TRBV segments were more frequent than in controls, with TRBV5-6, TRBV5-1 and TRBV20-1 among them.

Unique molecular identifiers had been added to the TCR beta cDNA libraries. TCRdb independently ran MiXCR on the PCR reads; one entry per CDR3 protein. The sample has some 690,000 distinct CDR3 sequences, just under 30% seen once. What was sequenced was blood. Receptors originate from a girl between 5 and 17 years old with multiple sclerosis.

In its sample, this clonotype was seen a few times. V is TRBV4-3 and J is TRBJ2-1; 9 bases are a match to TRBD1. This CDR3 has 18 amino acids. Germline V gene sequence: CDR1 LGHNA, CDR2 YSLEER. Trimming at V came to 0 bases and at J to 2 bases, leaving 8 bases not matched to a gene. CDR3 sequence reads: CASSQDRGQGRTYNEQFF. DNA of the CDR3: TGCGCCAGCAGCCAAGATAGGGGACAGGGCAGGACCTACAATGAGCAGTTCTTC.

This clonotype was seen a few times. This rearrangement joins TRBV10-3 to TRBJ2-7; D is unresolved. The CDR3 covers 15 residues. Trimming removed 5 bases at V and 3 bases at J, with 17 bases between. Germline V gives CDR1 ENHRY, CDR2 SYGVKD. CDR3 nucleotide sequence: TGTGCCATCAGTTCCCTGCCCGGGTCCAACTACGAGCAGTACTTC. Translating gives CAISSLPGSNYEQYF.

The table lists this clonotype with a few counts. CDR3 nucleotides: TGCAGTGCTCGGGCGGGAGGCAGAGAGACCCAGTACTTC. Its translation: CSARAGGRETQYF. This sequence joins TRBV20-1 and TRBJ2-5; 8 bases fit TRBD2. CDR1 and CDR2 (germline): DFQATT, SNEGSKA (reference sequence). This CDR3 spans 13 amino acids. Unmatched junction bases numbered 6, after V lost 5 bases and J lost 4 bases.

This chain joins TRBV6-1 and TRBJ2-1; D call uncertain. CDR1 is MNHNS, CDR2 SASEGT, per germline. The CDR3 contains 15 residues. Trimming took 5 bases from V and 0 from J, leaving 11 bases between them. The CDR3 DNA is TGTGCCAGCAGTACCCTCGGACCCTCCTACAATGAGCAGTTCTTC. It is translated as CASSTLGPSYNEQFF.

The chain combines TRBV5-1 with TRBJ2-5; the match to TRBD2 covers 7 bases. The end of the DNA aligns better with TRBJ2-7, so the J call may be wrong. Germline V gene sequence: CDR1 SGHRS, CDR2 YFSETQ. The CDR3 has 14 residues. CDR3 residues: CASSLAGGEYEQYF. The DNA of the CDR3 is TGCGCCAGCAGCTTGGCGGGGGGAGAGTACGAGCAGTACTTC.

This chain links TRBV9 with TRBJ2-1; D gene ambiguous. The germline CDR1 and CDR2 sequences are SGDLS and YYNGEE. The CDR3 runs 13 residues. Trimming removed 2 bases from V and 7 bases from J, with 10 bases in between. CDR3 residues: CASSVSPTNEQFF. The CDR3, as DNA: TGTGCCAGCAGCGTTTCCCCGACGAATGAGCAGTTCTTC.

As regards this clonotype: One end of the junction varies from germline; a read error may be responsible. This rearrangement joins TRBV20-1 to TRBJ2-3; the D gene is possibly TRBD2 (6 bases). This CDR3 has 17 amino acids. The V gene's germline CDR1 is DFQATT and CDR2 SNEGSKA (reference sequence). The CDR3 reads CSARDPRSGPSTDMQYF. CDR3 DNA sequence: TGCAGTGCTAGAGATCCCCGGAGCGGGCCAAGCACAGATATGCAGTATTTT.

This clonotype has just one count. This chain joins TRBV28 and TRBJ2-4; D may be TRBD2 (5 bases). Germline assignment: CDR1 MDHEN and CDR2 SYDVKM. The length of the CDR3 is 14 residues. Trimming cost V 6 bases and J 10 bases, with 19 bases left between them. As DNA, the CDR3 is TGTGCCAGCAGGAAAACGGACTTCCCCGGGATTCAGTACTTC. Translation: CASRKTDFPGIQYF.

This clonotype was recorded a few times. J is TRBJ2-7 and V is TRBV20-1; possible D gene TRBD1, 6 bases. Trimming stripped 4 bases from V and 6 bases from J, with 13 bases between. Germline CDR1 and CDR2: DFQATT and SNEGSKA (reference sequence). This CDR3 contains 12 residues. The chain's CDR3 is CSAKNRGGEQYF. In nucleotides, the CDR3 is TGCAGTGCTAAGAATCGAGGGGGCGAGCAGTACTTC.

This clonotype was seen a handful of times. The chain joins TRBV29-1 to TRBJ2-1, with 12 positions matching TRBD2. This CDR3 contains 17 residues. Looked up from germline, CDR1 is SQVTM and CDR2 is ANQGSEA. Trimming at V came to 4 bases and at J to 0 bases, leaving 7 bases not matched to a gene. CDR3 coding DNA: TGCAGCGTTGGGGGACTAGCGGGTGCGAGCTCCTACAATGAGCAGTTCTTC. This sequence encodes CSVGGLAGASSYNEQFF.